This T cell receptor (beta chain) was obtained from a study of T-cell reconstitution after alpha-beta-depleted transplantation in children (dated by TCRdb to 2016 to 2018). Regarding the complete study: T-cell immune reconstitution after TCRalphabeta/CD19-depleted allogeneic hematopoietic cell transplantation in children was quantitatively tracked in the study by means of TCR repertoire profiling.

The protocol used for the library was PCR. The data were produced on an Illumina HiSeq 2500. TCR library preparation used molecular barcoding, with unique molecular identifiers applied to normalize quantification of the TCRbeta repertoire. TCRdb took the public reads, trimmed them with fastp at Q25, ran MiXCR for clone calling and kept in-frame beta chains. Rows with one shared CDR3 protein collapse into an entry with the most common genes and DNA. Here the sample has about 500,000 distinct CDR3 sequences; 32% occur a single time. The ten biggest clones cover around 2.4% of the sample. With regard to this clonotype: No antigen is known for it. Base qualities were left out, and no much larger clone turns up one base away.

The CDR3 sequence holds 15 residues, the cysteine and phenylalanine included. Of all the DNA, just the CDR3 is kept, 45 bases in frame from base 1. The trim is 3 bases for V and 2 bases for J, with a gap of 11 bases between the germline ends. From a lookup of the germline V gene, CDR1 and CDR2 are SGHAT and FQNNGV. This clonotype originated in a human donor who donated a stem cell graft to a child with aplastic anemia. The chain uses TRBV11-2 and TRBJ2-1; the D element could tentatively be TRBD1 or TRBD2, as 5 bases agree for each. Sequenced here: PBMCs from the stem cell graft donor, sampled from the stem cell graft. The CDR3 region reads CASSFQLGPYNEQFF. The nucleotide sequence is given as TGTGCCAGCAGCTTCCAACTGGGACCCTACAATGAGCAGTTCTTC.